This TCR beta chain was obtained from a study of T cell responses to AZD1222 COVID-19 vaccine. The CDR3 totals 15 residues. Germline V lookup: CDR1 SGHRS, CDR2 YFSETQ. V was cut by 4 bases and J by 4 bases, with 17 bases left in between. Some clones are missing from TCRdb's copy, which holds only in-frame ones; the method was immunoSEQ multiplex PCR. The repertoire includes 150,000 to 180,000 clones, over 85% of them detected once, and around 18% sits in the top ten. This receptor was identified in an adult in good health. The V call is TRBV5-1, the J call TRBJ1-1; D remains ambiguous. The sample was peripheral blood, taken on day 0 of AZD1222 vaccination. The CDR3 loop is CASSPSVGVGTEAFF. DNA for the CDR3: TGCGCCAGCAGCCCCTCGGTGGGCGTGGGCACTGAAGCTTTCTTT.